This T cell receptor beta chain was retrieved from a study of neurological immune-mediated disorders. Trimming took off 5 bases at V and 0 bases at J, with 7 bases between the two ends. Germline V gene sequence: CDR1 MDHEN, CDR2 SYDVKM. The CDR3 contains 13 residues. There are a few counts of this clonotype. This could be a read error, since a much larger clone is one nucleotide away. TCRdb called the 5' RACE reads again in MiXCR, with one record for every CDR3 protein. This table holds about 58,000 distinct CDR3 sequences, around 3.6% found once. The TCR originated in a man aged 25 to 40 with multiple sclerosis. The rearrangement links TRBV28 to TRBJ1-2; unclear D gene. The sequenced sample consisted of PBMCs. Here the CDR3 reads CASSDRPNYGYTF. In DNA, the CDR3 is TGTGCCAGCAGTGATAGACCTAACTATGGCTACACCTTC.